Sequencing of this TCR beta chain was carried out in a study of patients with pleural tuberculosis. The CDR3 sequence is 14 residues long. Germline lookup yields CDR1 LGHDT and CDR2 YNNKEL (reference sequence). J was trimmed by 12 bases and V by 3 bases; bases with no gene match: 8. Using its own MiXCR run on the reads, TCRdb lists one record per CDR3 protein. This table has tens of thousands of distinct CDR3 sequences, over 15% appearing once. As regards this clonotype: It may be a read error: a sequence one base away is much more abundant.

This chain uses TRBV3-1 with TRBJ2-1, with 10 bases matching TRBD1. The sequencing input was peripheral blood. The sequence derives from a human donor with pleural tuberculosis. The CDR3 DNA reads TGTGCCAGCAGCCACAGGACAGGGGGAGGTGGGCAGTTCTTC. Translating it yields CASSHRTGGGGQFF.